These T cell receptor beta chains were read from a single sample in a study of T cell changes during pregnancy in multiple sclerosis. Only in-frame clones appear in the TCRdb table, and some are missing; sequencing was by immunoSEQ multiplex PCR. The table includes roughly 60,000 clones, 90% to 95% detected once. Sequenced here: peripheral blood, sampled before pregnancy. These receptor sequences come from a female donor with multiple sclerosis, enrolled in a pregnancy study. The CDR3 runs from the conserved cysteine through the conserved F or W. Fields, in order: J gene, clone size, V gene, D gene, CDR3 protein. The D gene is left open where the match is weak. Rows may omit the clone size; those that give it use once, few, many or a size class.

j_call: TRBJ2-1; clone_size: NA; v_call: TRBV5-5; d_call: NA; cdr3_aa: CASSFGPGNEQFF
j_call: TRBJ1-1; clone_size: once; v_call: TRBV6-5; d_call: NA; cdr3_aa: CASSYSNRASRAFF
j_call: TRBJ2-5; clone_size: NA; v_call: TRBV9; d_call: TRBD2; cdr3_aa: CASSPGGGSPETQYF
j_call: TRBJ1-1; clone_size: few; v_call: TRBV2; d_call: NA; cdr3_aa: CANTQDFNTEAFF
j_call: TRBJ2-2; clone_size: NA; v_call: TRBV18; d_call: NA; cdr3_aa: CASSPSLQGIGELFF
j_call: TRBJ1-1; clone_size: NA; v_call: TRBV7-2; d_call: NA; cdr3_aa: CASSFSQGNTEAFF
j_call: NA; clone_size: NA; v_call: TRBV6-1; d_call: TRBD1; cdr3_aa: CAGRQGVYEQYF
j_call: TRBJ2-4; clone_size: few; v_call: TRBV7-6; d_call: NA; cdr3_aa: CASSQNAKNIQYF
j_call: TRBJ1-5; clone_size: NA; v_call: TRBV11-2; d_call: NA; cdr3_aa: CASSPGQHSNQPQHF
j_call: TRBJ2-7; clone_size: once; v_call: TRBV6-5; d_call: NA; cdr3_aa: CASRPRLRNEQYF